What follows are 28 T cell receptor beta chains derived from one specimen sequenced in a study of cytotoxic CD8 clonotypes in ibrutinib-treated CLL. The table came from immunoSEQ multiplex PCR; TCRdb's copy has only in-frame clones and leaves some out. The sample comprises a few hundred thousand clones, about 77% of which are singletons, and approximately 7% rests with the top ten. Sequencing used PBMCs, obtained before ibrutinib treatment. These receptors were taken from a human donor with chronic lymphocytic leukemia.

Written as DNA, the CDR3 is TGTGCCAGCAGTGAGGGAGGGAGGGACTATGGCTACACCTTC. This encodes CASSEGGRDYGYTF. The chain is built from TRBV2 and TRBJ1-2; no definite D call. Germline-derived CDR1 and CDR2 are SNHLY and FYNNEI. Trimming pared 3 bases from V and 3 bases from J, leaving 11 bases between. This CDR3 has 14 residues.

This clone was found a few times. The chain recombines TRBV2 with TRBJ1-2; tentatively, D is TRBD1 (6 bases). The CDR3 length is 14 residues. Trimming cost V 10 bases and J 6 bases, with 21 bases left between them. Germline CDR1 and CDR2: SNHLY and FYNNEI. CDR3: CAKQTGQRVNGYTF. The CDR3 DNA sequence: TGTGCCAAACAGACGGGACAAAGGGTAAATGGCTACACCTTC.

The chain is built from TRBV13 and TRBJ2-1; 7 positions match TRBD2. The CDR3 has 16 residues. The germline CDR1 and CDR2 sequences are PRHDT and FYEKMQ (reference sequence). V lost 4 bases to trimming and J lost 3 bases; unmatched junction nucleotides: 9. Here the CDR3 DNA reads TGTGCCAGCAGCTCAGAACCTGGACTAGTCTACAATGAGCAGTTCTTC. Translated: CASSSEPGLVYNEQFF.

In its sample, this clone was seen a few times. This rearrangement joins TRBV9 to TRBJ2-1, with D unresolved. Germline V gives CDR1 SGDLS, CDR2 YYNGEE. The CDR3 is made up of 12 amino acids. Trimming removed 0 bases from V and 8 bases from J, with 6 bases in between. In nucleotides, the CDR3 is TGTGCCAGCAGCGTAGTTAACCATGAGCAGTTCTTC. This gives the protein CASSVVNHEQFF.

This clone was recorded only once. V gene TRBV25-1 combines with J gene TRBJ2-7, with 7 nucleotides matching TRBD2. Germline assignment: CDR1 MGHDK and CDR2 SYGVNS. The CDR3 has 18 residues. The V segment lost 6 bases and the J segment 4 bases; nucleotides outside the gene matches: 21. In DNA form, the CDR3 reads TGTGCCAGCAGCCGGGACTATAAGTATGGGAGCGCTCGGTACGAGCAGTACTTC. The encoded protein is CASSRDYKYGSARYEQYF.

The CDR3 DNA sequence: TGTGCCACCAAGACTAGCGGAGGGGTAGATACGCAGTATTTT. It encodes CATKTSGGVDTQYF. The chain employs TRBV18 and TRBJ2-3; TRBD2 matches at 9 bases. The CDR3 has 14 residues. CDR1 and CDR2 (germline): KGHSH, LQKENI. The J segment lost 5 bases and the V segment lost 10 bases, leaving 10 bases of the junction unmatched.

The chain couples TRBV27 to TRBJ1-2; no clear D. The CDR3 runs to 13 residues. Germline CDR1 and CDR2: MNHEY and SMNVEV (reference sequence). V was pared by 0 bases and J by 6 bases, with 8 bases between. The CDR3 region has the DNA TGTGCCAGCAGTTTATCCCGGCTCCATGGCTACACCTTC. Translating gives CASSLSRLHGYTF.

The table lists this clone with a count of one. CDR3 coding DNA: TGTGCCTGGGCCAAAGCTCTAGTGTCCTACAATGAGCAGTTCTTC. Its translation: CAWAKALVSYNEQFF. This chain uses TRBV30 with TRBJ2-1; the D is unclear. Germline CDR1 GTSNPN, CDR2 SVGIG (reference sequence). V shed 5 bases and J shed 1 base, with 15 bases lying between them. The CDR3 length is 15 residues.

The sample holds a few counts of this clone. The chain links TRBV6-1 to TRBJ2-3, with 7 bases fitting TRBD1. This CDR3 is 16 amino acids long. The germline gives CDR1 MNHNS, CDR2 SASEGT. Trimming cost V 4 bases and J 1 base; bases outside gene matches: 8. CDR3 loop: CASSGYLGTGTDTQYF. The CDR3 DNA is TGTGCCAGCAGTGGATACCTCGGGACAGGCACAGATACGCAGTATTTT.

This clone turned up a few times. The gene calls are TRBV10-3 and TRBJ2-1, with D possibly being TRBD2 (5 bases). The CDR3 contains 14 residues. Germline V lookup: CDR1 ENHRY, CDR2 SYGVKD. V lost 0 bases to trimming and J lost 10 bases, with 13 bases between them. The chain's CDR3 is CAISESPGIREQFF. The CDR3 DNA reads as TGTGCCATCAGTGAGTCGCCGGGAATCCGGGAGCAGTTCTTC.

The chain has TRBV4-1 and TRBJ1-4; D gene uncertain. V dropped 0 bases and J dropped 5 bases, with 10 bases sitting between them. The CDR3 length is 15 residues. Per germline, CDR1 MGHRA and CDR2 YSYEKL. The DNA for the CDR3 is TGCGCCAGCAGCCAAGATCCAGATCAGAATGAAAAACTGTTTTTT. Translating gives CASSQDPDQNEKLFF.

V usage is TRBV19 and J usage is TRBJ2-3; 10 bases map to TRBD2. V was pared by 1 base and J by 6 bases, with 13 bases of the junction left unmatched. The V gene's germline CDR1 is LNHDA and CDR2 SQIVND (reference sequence). This CDR3 spans 18 amino acids. The CDR3 loop reads CASSIAGRGAGGLDTQYF. The CDR3, as DNA: TGTGCCAGTAGTATAGCCGGTCGTGGAGCGGGAGGGCTGGATACGCAGTATTTT.

This chain uses TRBV10-1 with TRBJ2-2; D is unresolved. Per the germline V gene, CDR1 is WNHNN and CDR2 is SYGVQD (reference sequence). This CDR3 contains 16 residues. The V end lost 0 bases, the J end lost 0 bases, and 8 bases lay between the germline ends. For the CDR3, the DNA is TGCGCCAGCAGTGAGTCGTGGCAGGCGAACACCGGGGAGCTGTTTTTT. This translates into CASSESWQANTGELFF.

This clone was detected only once. This sequence joins TRBV29-1 and TRBJ2-6; 8 bases map to TRBD1. This CDR3 is 16 amino acids long. Germline lookup yields CDR1 SQVTM and CDR2 ANQGSEA. J gave up 0 bases and V 4 bases, and 5 bases lay outside the gene matches. DNA of the CDR3: TGCAGCGTTGTAGGGACAGGATTCTCTGGGGCCAACGTCCTGACTTTC. Encoded protein: CSVVGTGFSGANVLTF.

The J gene is TRBJ1-4, the V gene TRBV29-1; 7 bases match TRBD1. This CDR3 has 13 amino acids. Germline trimming cut 6 bases from V and 3 bases from J; bases unmatched to any gene: 4. Germline V gene lookup returns CDR1 SQVTM and CDR2 ANQGSEA. Written as DNA, the CDR3 is TGCAGCGTGGGACAGCCAGCTAATGAAAAACTGTTTTTT. It translates to CSVGQPANEKLFF.

This clone appeared a single time. In DNA, the CDR3 is TGTGCCAGCAGCCTATGGCGGGACAGAAGGTACACTGAAGCTTTCTTT. Its translation: CASSLWRDRRYTEAFF. The chain has TRBV5-6 and TRBJ1-1; 7 bases align to TRBD1. This CDR3 region has 16 residues. The V segment lost 4 bases and the J segment 3 bases; nucleotides outside the gene matches: 12. From germline, CDR1 is SGHDT and CDR2 YYEEEE. The variable domain in full, completed from reference TRBV5-6 and TRBJ1-1, reads DAGVTQSPTHLIKTRGQQVTLRCSPKSGHDTVSWYQQALGQGPQFIFQYYEEEERQRGNFPDRFSGHQFPNYSSELNVNALLLGDSALYLCASSLWRDRRYTEAFFGQGTRLTVV.

The chain is built from TRBV30 and TRBJ2-2, with D possibly being TRBD1 or TRBD2 (5 bases each). This CDR3 region has 17 residues. The germline V and J ends were trimmed by 3 bases and 8 bases, with 25 bases remaining between them. Germline V gene sequence: CDR1 GTSNPN, CDR2 SVGIG (reference sequence). Here the CDR3 DNA reads TGTGCCTGGAGGACAAAATACGGCGGGTCGGGGCGGGGGGAGCTGTTTTTT. As protein: CAWRTKYGGSGRGELFF.

The chain couples TRBV5-6 to TRBJ2-7, with D possibly being TRBD1 (5 bases). Looked up from germline, CDR1 is SGHDT and CDR2 is YYEEEE. The CDR3 is made up of 15 amino acids. V shed 4 bases and J shed 12 bases, with 26 bases lying between them. CDR3 sequence reads: CASSPSWGPYFTLYF. The DNA for the CDR3 is TGTGCCAGCAGCCCCTCGTGGGGCCCATACTTTACGCTGTACTTC.

This chain joins TRBV7-8 and TRBJ1-5, with 8 bases fitting TRBD1. V lost 5 bases and J lost 4; bases outside the gene matches: 1. This CDR3 is 13 amino acids long. Germline assignment: CDR1 SGHVS and CDR2 FQNEAQ. The CDR3 here is CASSGQGNQPQHF. The DNA of the CDR3 is TGTGCCAGCAGCGGACAGGGTAATCAGCCCCAGCATTTT.

J is TRBJ1-1 and V is TRBV6-6; TRBD1 matches 8 bases. Trimming took 2 bases from V and 5 from J; bases not matched to a gene: 7. CDR1 is MNHNY and CDR2 is SVGAGI in the germline V gene (reference sequence). The CDR3 consists of 15 residues. The CDR3 spells CASSYLSGGRTEAFF. For the CDR3, the DNA is TGTGCCAGCAGTTACCTATCAGGGGGCCGAACTGAAGCTTTCTTT.

V usage is TRBV4-2 and J usage is TRBJ2-1; D uncertain. Trimming took 1 base from V and 6 from J, leaving 10 bases between them. Germline V gives CDR1 LGHNA, CDR2 YNFKEQ. This CDR3 has 14 residues. DNA of the CDR3: TGTGCCAGCAGCCAAGGTATAAACAGCAATGAGCAGTTCTTC. Encoded protein: CASSQGINSNEQFF.

This clone was detected a few times. The rearrangement joins TRBV11-2 to TRBJ2-7; 10 positions match TRBD2. Germline CDR1 and CDR2: SGHAT and FQNNGV. With V trimmed by 8 bases and J by 1 base, 8 bases remained unmatched. The CDR3 totals 15 residues. The CDR3 loop is CASGPLAGRSYEQYF. The CDR3 DNA reads TGTGCCAGCGGCCCACTAGCGGGAAGATCCTACGAGCAGTACTTC. Based on the CDR3 plus reference TRBV11-2 and TRBJ2-7, the full variable domain is EAGVAQSPRYKIIEKRQSVAFWCNPISGHATLYWYQQILGQGPKLLIQFQNNGVVDDSQLPKDRFSAERLKGVDSTLKIQPAKLEDSAVYLCASGPLAGRSYEQYFGPGTRLTVT.

The J gene is TRBJ2-1, the V gene TRBV15; unclear D gene. The CDR3 is 15 amino acids. V lost 0 bases and J 0 bases, leaving 6 bases between the germline ends. Germline CDR1 reads LNHNV; CDR2 reads YYDKDF (reference sequence). DNA for the CDR3: TGTGCCACCAGCAGAGATTTGGCCTCCTACAATGAGCAGTTCTTC. It translates to CATSRDLASYNEQFF.

The gene calls are TRBV5-1 and TRBJ2-7; perhaps D is TRBD1 or TRBD2 (5 bases each). Per germline, CDR1 SGHRS and CDR2 YFSETQ. The CDR3 loop spans 15 amino acids. The ends were cut back, 4 bases at V and 0 bases at J, with 14 bases in the middle. CDR3 DNA sequence: TGCGCCAGCAGCACCGGGACGGAGAGCTCCTACGAGCAGTACTTC. It yields the protein CASSTGTESSYEQYF. The full variable domain, in which reference TRBV5-1 and TRBJ2-7 provide the parts outside the CDR3, is KAGVTQTPRYLIKTRGQQVTLSCSPISGHRSVSWYQQTPGQGLQFLFEYFSETQRNKGNFPGRFSGRQFSNSRSEMNVSTLELGDSALYLCASSTGTESSYEQYFGPGTRLTVT.

The rearrangement links TRBV5-6 to TRBJ1-4; D gene uncertain. Trimming took off 5 bases at V and 0 bases at J, with 11 bases between the two ends. Germline V gives CDR1 SGHDT, CDR2 YYEEEE. This CDR3 contains 15 residues. CDR3 sequence: CASSTPGSTNEKLFF. The CDR3 DNA reads TGTGCCAGCAGTACCCCTGGGTCAACTAATGAAAAACTGTTTTTT.

Turning to this clone: At the DNA level, this CDR3 is encoded by other sequences in the same sample as well. CDR3 sequence reads: CASSLARYNEQFF. CDR3 coding DNA: TGTGCCAGCAGCTTAGCCAGATACAATGAGCAGTTCTTC. The V call is TRBV7-2, the J call TRBJ2-1; no clear D. Germline V gene data show CDR1 as SGHTA and CDR2 as FQGNSA. Trimming pared 0 bases from V and 4 bases from J, leaving 4 bases between. The CDR3 totals 13 residues.

The chain carries TRBV30 and TRBJ1-1; possible D gene TRBD1, 5 bases. The V gene's germline CDR1 is GTSNPN and CDR2 SVGIG (reference sequence). The V end was cut by 1 base, the J end by 0 bases, with 9 bases between. The CDR3 extends over 14 amino acids. The CDR3: CAWSDQGLNTEAFF. Here the CDR3 DNA reads TGTGCCTGGAGTGACCAGGGTTTGAACACTGAAGCTTTCTTT.

The chain joins TRBV28 to TRBJ2-1; the match to TRBD2 covers 11 bases. The V segment lost 4 bases and the J segment 3 bases; nucleotides outside the gene matches: 5. Looked up from germline, CDR1 is MDHEN and CDR2 is SYDVKM. CDR3 length equals 16 residues. The CDR3 loop reads CASSSGLAGNYNEQFF. The CDR3 DNA follows: TGTGCCAGCAGTTCAGGACTAGCGGGCAACTACAATGAGCAGTTCTTC.